Below, 8 T cell receptor beta chains from the same sample are listed, as sequenced in a study of T cells in localized non-small cell lung cancer. Repertoires were generated with immunoSEQ multiplex PCR, while TCRdb's copy carries only in-frame clones and drops some. The sample contains about 7,000 clones, under 65% of which appear only once. This specimen consisted of lymph node tissue, obtained before any cancer treatment. These TCRs come from a female donor over 55 with stage I lung adenocarcinoma.

A few counts support this clone. The chain links TRBV6-8 to TRBJ2-7; D call uncertain. The CDR3 has 13 residues. Germline values: CDR1 MNHGY, CDR2 SAAAGT. Trimming removed 7 bases at V and 3 bases at J, with 13 bases between. DNA for the CDR3: TGTGCCAGCACCAATGACATGAGCTACGAGCAGTACTTC. Translation gives CASTNDMSYEQYF.

The genes are TRBV19 and TRBJ1-1; weak D call: TRBD1 (5 bases). Trimming stripped 10 bases from V and 4 bases from J, with 16 bases between. The germline gives CDR1 LNHDA, CDR2 SQIVND (reference sequence). The CDR3 consists of 13 residues. In nucleotides, the CDR3 is TGTGCCACCAGGGACCTTTTAGGCACTGAAGCTTTCTTT. Protein product: CATRDLLGTEAFF.

V gene TRBV19 combines with J gene TRBJ2-4; 8 bases map to TRBD1. The ends lost 10 bases at V and 8 bases at J; junction bases unmatched: 13. The CDR3 has 14 residues. Germline lookup yields CDR1 LNHDA and CDR2 SQIVND (reference sequence). The CDR3 sequence is CATGQEAGEDIQYF. CDR3 in DNA: TGTGCCACGGGACAGGAGGCCGGTGAGGACATTCAGTACTTC.

The chain is built from TRBV18 and TRBJ1-1, with D uncertain. This CDR3 has 14 amino acids. Germline lookup yields CDR1 KGHSH and CDR2 LQKENI. V lost 3 bases and J lost 1, with 9 bases in between. CDR3 region: CASSPGSRNTEAFF. CDR3 in DNA: TGTGCCAGCTCACCGGGCAGTAGGAACACTGAAGCTTTCTTT.

This clone showed up just a few times. The rearrangement joins TRBV4-1 to TRBJ1-1, with D possibly being TRBD1 (5 bases). Trimming shortened V by 2 bases and J by 4 bases, and 14 bases separated the two germline ends. The CDR3 covers 15 residues. Germline values: CDR1 MGHRA, CDR2 YSYEKL. Here the CDR3 reads CASSQMALGGTEAFF. The CDR3 DNA follows: TGCGCCAGCAGCCAAATGGCACTTGGGGGCACTGAAGCTTTCTTT.

CDR3 in amino acids: CATSRGDFSGNEQFF. CDR3 sequence (DNA): TGTGCCACCAGCAGAGGGGATTTTAGCGGCAATGAGCAGTTCTTC. V and J are TRBV15 and TRBJ2-1; perhaps TRBD2 as D (6 bases). Trimming removed 1 base from V and 6 bases from J, with 13 bases in between. Germline V gene sequence: CDR1 LNHNV, CDR2 YYDKDF (reference sequence). The CDR3 has 15 amino acids.

This clone has more than one count but fewer than ten. This sequence joins TRBV19 and TRBJ1-1; D gene ambiguous. This CDR3 comprises 13 residues. Germline CDR1 reads LNHDA; CDR2 reads SQIVND (reference sequence). V lost 2 bases, J lost 6 bases, and 10 bases lay in between. Here the CDR3 DNA reads TGTGCCAGTAGTATACTTAACACCGCTGAAGCTTTCTTT. Its translation: CASSILNTAEAFF.

This chain uses TRBV4-1 with TRBJ1-2; 8 bases agree with TRBD1. This CDR3 spans 14 amino acids. The V gene's germline CDR1 is MGHRA and CDR2 YSYEKL. With 0 bases clipped from V and 7 bases from J, the junction kept 4 bases outside the gene matches. The CDR3 loop is CASSQDRGLGGYTF. The DNA of the CDR3 is TGCGCCAGCAGCCAAGACAGGGGGCTAGGTGGCTACACCTTC.